The 19 T cell receptor beta chains below come from one sample, sequenced in a study of blood T cell repertoires in COVID-19. Libraries were prepared by immunoSEQ multiplex PCR; TCRdb keeps only in-frame clonotypes and omits some of them. Among 200,000 or so clones listed, nearly 90% were seen once. What was sequenced was PBMCs or T cells enriched from blood (not recorded which). The receptors derive from a man younger than 45 who had recovered from COVID-19.

The chain uses TRBV2 and TRBJ2-7, with D tentatively TRBD1 (5 bases). The CDR3 extends over 15 amino acids. The germline gives CDR1 SNHLY, CDR2 FYNNEI. V lost 7 bases and J 2 bases, leaving 18 bases between the germline ends. The CDR3 DNA sequence: TGTGCCAGCACCGTCGGGCAGGGCCAAACCTACGAGCAGTACTTC. It translates to CASTVGQGQTYEQYF.

The chain has TRBV5-1 and TRBJ1-6; possibly TRBD1 for D (6 bases). The ends were cut back, 4 bases at V and 4 bases at J, with 18 bases in the middle. This CDR3 comprises 17 residues. CDR1 and CDR2 (germline): SGHRS, YFSETQ. CDR3 nucleotide sequence: TGCGCCAGCAGCCCTACGCCCGGGACAAGTTATAATTCACCCCTCCACTTT. Protein sequence: CASSPTPGTSYNSPLHF.

The chain has TRBV6-5 and TRBJ2-5; D gene uncertain. The CDR3 is 12 amino acids. The germline V gene encodes CDR1 MNHEY and CDR2 SVGAGI. Trimming left V 6 bases short and J 3 bases short, with 8 bases between. The CDR3 bases are TGTGCCAGCAGACAGTCGAAAGAGACCCAGTACTTC. This gives the protein CASRQSKETQYF.

This clone was recorded only once. This chain connects TRBV18 to TRBJ1-1; 10 bases are a match to TRBD1. Germline CDR1 reads KGHSH; CDR2 reads LQKENI. Trimming took 3 bases from V and 6 from J; bases not matched to a gene: 19. The CDR3 is 19 residues long. This chain's CDR3 is CASSPLTLIGTGESAEAFF. The CDR3 coding sequence is TGTGCCAGCTCACCTCTCACTTTAATAGGGACAGGGGAAAGCGCTGAAGCTTTCTTT.

The CDR3 sequence: CAIPGQGTYEQYF. The CDR3 region has the DNA TGTGCCATCCCGGGACAGGGGACCTACGAGCAGTACTTC. The chain recombines TRBV21-1 with TRBJ2-7; the table's D call TRBD1 went unverified against the DNA. TRBV21-1 corresponds to a pseudogene. The CDR3 covers 13 residues.

The chain combines TRBV7-9 with TRBJ1-6; D remains ambiguous. The CDR3 is 16 residues long. Germline V gives CDR1 SEHNR, CDR2 FQNEAQ (reference sequence). With 1 base removed from V and 0 bases from J, the gap between germline ends came to 7 bases. This CDR3 is CASSLGAGSYNSPLHF. The CDR3 DNA follows: TGTGCCAGCAGCTTAGGGGCAGGCTCCTATAATTCACCCCTCCACTTT.

The chain links TRBV29-1 to TRBJ2-1, with D tentatively TRBD2 (5 bases). Between the trimmed V and J ends, which lost 7 bases and 2 bases, there was a span of 15 bases. The CDR3 covers 14 residues. Germline assignment: CDR1 SQVTM and CDR2 ANQGSEA. The CDR3 is CSAPSGFTYNEQFF. CDR3 DNA: TGCAGCGCCCCCTCGGGGTTTACCTACAATGAGCAGTTCTTC.

This clone was seen only once. The rearrangement uses TRBV4-3 and TRBJ2-3; 12 nucleotides match TRBD2. V was clipped by 0 bases and J by 0 bases; unmatched bases: 7. The CDR3 is 19 amino acids. The germline CDR1 and CDR2 sequences are LGHNA and YSLEER. The CDR3 sequence is CASSQDLASGGVSTDTQYF. CDR3 coding DNA: TGCGCCAGCAGCCAAGACCTTGCTAGCGGGGGGGTAAGCACAGATACGCAGTATTTT.

The chain employs TRBV9 and TRBJ2-7; TRBD1 aligns across 8 bases. V lost 3 bases to trimming and J lost 4 bases; unmatched junction nucleotides: 6. This CDR3 region has 14 residues. The germline V gene encodes CDR1 SGDLS and CDR2 YYNGEE. CDR3 in DNA: TGTGCCAGCAGCGCCGGACAGGGAGGATACGAGCAGTACTTC. The encoded protein is CASSAGQGGYEQYF.

This clone was found once. The V and J genes are TRBV5-1 and TRBJ1-5; TRBD1 aligns across 9 bases. V shed 4 bases, J shed 9 bases, and the junction held 8 bases outside the gene matches. The germline CDR1 and CDR2 sequences are SGHRS and YFSETQ. CDR3 length: 14 residues. CDR3 region: CASSIGQGPGPQHF. The CDR3 coding sequence is TGCGCCAGCAGCATAGGACAGGGGCCGGGGCCCCAGCATTTT.

The chain combines TRBV5-1 with TRBJ2-7; 7 nucleotides agree with TRBD2. The CDR3 is made up of 13 amino acids. The V gene's germline CDR1 is SGHRS and CDR2 YFSETQ. V shed 8 bases and J 7 bases; nucleotides not matched to a gene: 12. The CDR3 region has the DNA TGCGCCAGACTTCGGAGGGAGGGGCAAGAGCAGTACTTC. Translation: CARLRREGQEQYF. Combining the CDR3 with reference TRBV5-1 and TRBJ2-7 gives the whole variable domain KAGVTQTPRYLIKTRGQQVTLSCSPISGHRSVSWYQQTPGQGLQFLFEYFSETQRNKGNFPGRFSGRQFSNSRSEMNVSTLELGDSALYLCARLRREGQEQYFGPGTRLTVT.

This sequence joins TRBV5-6 and TRBJ1-6; D perhaps matches TRBD1 (5 bases). V was pared by 0 bases and J by 2 bases, with 12 bases between. This CDR3 is 17 amino acids long. Germline-derived CDR1 and CDR2 are SGHDT and YYEEEE. The chain's CDR3 is CASSLAGRVPYNSPLHF. Here the CDR3 DNA reads TGTGCCAGCAGCTTGGCGGGCAGGGTCCCCTATAATTCACCCCTCCACTTT.

The chain carries TRBV7-3 and TRBJ2-3; 12 bases match TRBD2. Germline values: CDR1 SGHTA, CDR2 FQGTGA. With 5 bases clipped from V and 4 bases from J, the junction kept 10 bases outside the gene matches. The length of the CDR3 is 17 residues. The CDR3 coding sequence is TGTGCCAGCAGCACCCCTAGCGGGGGGGCCCTTTCAGATACGCAGTATTTT. This gives the protein CASSTPSGGALSDTQYF.

The chain recombines TRBV18 with TRBJ1-6, with D uncertain. The CDR3 is 13 residues long. Trimming stripped 3 bases from V and 9 bases from J, with 9 bases between. The germline V gene encodes CDR1 KGHSH and CDR2 LQKENI. CDR3 nucleotides: TGTGCCAGCTCACCCGGGGAGTCTTCACCCCTCCACTTT. Its translation is CASSPGESSPLHF.

J is TRBJ1-1 and V is TRBV7-9, with D hard to call. The V end was cut by 5 bases, the J end by 6 bases, with 10 bases between. The CDR3 has 12 residues. Per the germline V gene, CDR1 is SEHNR and CDR2 is FQNEAQ (reference sequence). Here the CDR3 reads CASSRIDAEAFF. The CDR3 bases are TGTGCCAGCAGCAGAATAGATGCTGAAGCTTTCTTT.

The chain uses TRBV10-1 and TRBJ2-7; perhaps TRBD1 as D (6 bases). Trimming removed 4 bases from V and 3 bases from J, with 10 bases in between. Germline values: CDR1 WNHNN, CDR2 SYGVQD (reference sequence). The CDR3 runs to 13 residues. The CDR3 sequence is CASSVGGSYEQYF. The CDR3 DNA reads TGCGCCAGCAGTGTTGGGGGCAGCTACGAGCAGTACTTC.

This chain links TRBV7-2 with TRBJ1-6; the D is unclear. The CDR3 is 15 amino acids. V lost 2 bases and J lost 8, with 13 bases in between. The germline CDR1 and CDR2 sequences are SGHTA and FQGNSA. The CDR3 reads CASSLSGFGYSPLHF. CDR3 bases: TGTGCCAGCAGCTTATCGGGGTTCGGTTATTCACCCCTCCACTTT.

V gene TRBV18 combines with J gene TRBJ1-3, with a weak D call TRBD1 (5 bases). This CDR3 contains 17 residues. Germline lookup yields CDR1 KGHSH and CDR2 LQKENI. Trimming cost V 3 bases and J 2 bases, with 17 bases left between them. The CDR3 nucleotides read TGTGCCAGCTCACCTGCAACAGGAGGGACTGCTGGAAACACCATATATTTT. Amino acid sequence: CASSPATGGTAGNTIYF. Full variable domain (outside the CDR3, taken from reference TRBV18 and TRBJ1-3): NAGVMQNPRHLVRRRGQEARLRCSPMKGHSHVYWYRQLPEEGLKFMVYLQKENIIDESGMPKERFSAEFPKEGPSILRIQQVVRGDSAAYFCASSPATGGTAGNTIYFGEGSWLTVV.

This sequence joins TRBV29-1 and TRBJ2-2; D call uncertain. CDR3 size: 13 residues. The V end was cut by 4 bases, the J end by 1 base, with 7 bases between. The germline V gene encodes CDR1 SQVTM and CDR2 ANQGSEA. The chain's CDR3 is CSVATENTGELFF. CDR3 DNA sequence: TGCAGCGTTGCGACTGAGAACACCGGGGAGCTGTTTTTT.